These 27 T cell receptor beta chains share one sample of origin, sequenced in a study of blood T cell repertoires in COVID-19 (dated by TCRdb to 2020 to 2021). Libraries were made using the immunoSEQ multiplex PCR assay. As stored in TCRdb, this immuneACCESS dataset retains in-frame rearrangements with V and J assigned. A fraction of the clones does not appear; measured against another copy, unresolved V genes explain less than half of the discrepancy, and the remainder lacks a known reason. This sample comprises 150,000 to 200,000 clones, 70% to 90% of them detected only once. The ten top clones hold around a fifth of the sample. Sequenced input: peripheral blood. The receptors here all came from a man between 60 and 75 years old with active or convalescent COVID-19.

The J gene is TRBJ2-7, the V gene TRBV6-1; 12 positions agree with TRBD2. Germline trimming cut 2 bases from V and 7 bases from J; bases unmatched to any gene: 3. The CDR3 runs to 14 residues. Germline assignment: CDR1 MNHNS and CDR2 SASEGT. CDR3: CASSELTSGGEQYF. The CDR3 DNA reads as TGTGCCAGCAGTGAACTAACTAGCGGGGGGGAGCAGTACTTC.

The chain carries TRBV5-1 and TRBJ2-5, with D unclear. This CDR3 region has 13 residues. Germline CDR1 and CDR2: SGHRS and YFSETQ. Trimming took 7 bases from V and 3 from J, leaving 13 bases between them. The CDR3 reads CASGPSVEETQYF. CDR3 DNA: TGCGCCAGCGGCCCCAGCGTGGAAGAGACCCAGTACTTC.

This chain uses TRBV27 with TRBJ1-6, with D perhaps TRBD1 (6 bases). Between the trimmed V and J ends, which lost 1 base and 0 bases, there was a span of 16 bases. The germline V gene encodes CDR1 MNHEY and CDR2 SMNVEV (reference sequence). CDR3 length: 19 amino acids. The CDR3 spells CASSLLGHGQSSYNSPLHF. CDR3 DNA: TGTGCCAGCAGTTTATTGGGACACGGCCAGAGCTCCTATAATTCACCCCTCCACTTT.

The V call is TRBV21-1, the J call TRBJ2-5; the D call in the table, TRBD2, was not verified against the DNA. TRBV21-1 is a pseudogene. The CDR3 runs to 17 residues. CDR3 protein: CASSKIHGAGEGETQYF. As DNA, the CDR3 is TGTGCCAGCAGCAAGATACACGGAGCAGGGGAGGGCGAGACCCAGTACTTC.

The chain joins TRBV29-1 to TRBJ1-1; 7 bases map to TRBD1. This CDR3 has 14 residues. The trim removed 5 bases at V and 3 bases at J, leaving 9 bases unmatched. The germline V gene has CDR1 SQVTM and CDR2 ANQGSEA. The CDR3 reads CSVKTTGTYTEAFF. CDR3 DNA: TGCAGCGTTAAAACGACAGGGACATACACTGAAGCTTTCTTT.

The genes are TRBV7-9 and TRBJ2-3, with 9 bases matching TRBD2. Germline values: CDR1 SEHNR, CDR2 FQNEAQ (reference sequence). Unmatched junction bases numbered 3, after V lost 0 bases and J lost 2 bases. The CDR3 runs 16 residues. The CDR3 nucleotides read TGTGCCAGCAGCTTAGCGGGCGGGGGGGACACAGATACGCAGTATTTT. It codes for CASSLAGGGDTDTQYF.

This chain uses TRBV4-2 with TRBJ2-5, with D possibly matching TRBD2 (7 bases). CDR3 length equals 15 residues. Germline assignment: CDR1 LGHNA and CDR2 YNFKEQ. Trimming left V 5 bases short and J 3 bases short, with 16 bases between. In DNA form, the CDR3 reads TGTGCCAGCAGCTTGACGGGGGGCGAAGAAGAGACCCAGTACTTC. Its translation is CASSLTGGEEETQYF.

The chain employs TRBV9 and TRBJ1-1, with 7 bases lining up with TRBD1. CDR3 length: 15 residues. Trimming removed 0 bases from V and 1 base from J; junction bases left unmatched: 3. Germline CDR1 reads SGDLS; CDR2 reads YYNGEE. The CDR3 DNA reads TGTGCCAGCAGCGTAGGGTCAGGGGGGAACACTGAAGCTTTCTTT. This encodes CASSVGSGGNTEAFF.

The V and J genes are TRBV3-1 (or the pseudogene TRBV3-2) and TRBJ1-2, with D possibly TRBD1 on 6 matching bases. V lost 3 bases and J lost 5, with 19 bases in between. Germline V lookup: CDR1 LGHDT, CDR2 YNNKEL (reference sequence). This CDR3 is built from 16 residues. CDR3 bases: TGTGCCAGCAGCCAGGTCCCAGGACAGAGTTTGTATGGCTACACCTTC. Amino acid sequence: CASSQVPGQSLYGYTF.

The chain recombines TRBV7-6 with TRBJ1-3; unclear D gene. V was trimmed by 5 bases and J by 3 bases, leaving 20 bases between them. The CDR3 loop spans 17 amino acids. From germline, CDR1 is SGHVS and CDR2 FNYEAQ. CDR3 sequence: CASSVWLGYLCGNTIYF. The CDR3 nucleotides read TGTGCCAGCAGCGTTTGGTTGGGCTACCTCTGTGGAAACACCATATATTTT.

This chain links TRBV6-1 with TRBJ1-5; tentative D call: TRBD1 (5 bases). The CDR3 consists of 13 residues. The germline gives CDR1 MNHNS, CDR2 SASEGT. Trimming took 3 bases from V and 7 from J, leaving 10 bases between them. Here the CDR3 DNA reads TGTGCCAGCAGTGACAGGGTCGGCCAGCCCCAGCATTTT. Translation: CASSDRVGQPQHF.

The rearrangement uses TRBV5-1 and TRBJ2-1; 8 bases map to TRBD2. CDR3 length: 16 residues. Per the germline V gene, CDR1 is SGHRS and CDR2 is YFSETQ. Trimming cost V 3 bases and J 5 bases; bases outside gene matches: 10. CDR3 loop: CASSYGGASWNNEQFF. The CDR3, as DNA: TGCGCCAGCAGCTACGGGGGGGCCTCTTGGAACAATGAGCAGTTCTTC.

The chain carries TRBV2 and TRBJ1-2; the match to TRBD1 covers 7 bases. The CDR3 runs 14 residues. Germline V gene sequence: CDR1 SNHLY, CDR2 FYNNEI. J lost 4 bases, V lost 7 bases, and 9 bases had no gene match. The CDR3 nucleotides are TGTGCCAGCAACCCAACGGACAGGCCCTATGGCTACACCTTC. Its translation is CASNPTDRPYGYTF.

The V and J genes are TRBV27 and TRBJ1-6; D is unclear. Trimming pared 4 bases from V and 8 bases from J, leaving 12 bases between. This CDR3 region has 14 residues. Per the germline V gene, CDR1 is MNHEY and CDR2 is SMNVEV (reference sequence). The CDR3 DNA reads TGTGCCAGCAGTTCCCTCCGAAGAGATTCACCCCTCCACTTT. This codes for CASSSLRRDSPLHF.

The chain carries TRBV7-9 and TRBJ2-5, with TRBD2 matching 8 bases. The V gene's germline CDR1 is SEHNR and CDR2 FQNEAQ (reference sequence). CDR3 length equals 12 residues. V gave up 10 bases and J gave up 5 bases; unmatched junction bases: 6. This CDR3 is CATNSGGETQYF. The CDR3 DNA follows: TGTGCCACAAACAGCGGGGGTGAGACCCAGTACTTC.

The rearrangement joins TRBV3-1 (or the pseudogene TRBV3-2) to TRBJ1-1; 12 positions agree with TRBD1. CDR3 length equals 15 residues. Unmatched junction bases numbered 4, after V lost 3 bases and J lost 5 bases. Germline loops: CDR1 LGHDT, CDR2 YNNKEL (reference sequence). The CDR3 sequence: CASSHGTGGGTEAFF. CDR3 coding DNA: TGTGCCAGCAGCCACGGGACAGGGGGCGGGACTGAAGCTTTCTTT.

This chain connects TRBV30 to TRBJ1-4; 8 bases are shared with TRBD1. The CDR3 extends over 13 amino acids. Germline lookup yields CDR1 GTSNPN and CDR2 SVGIG (reference sequence). V dropped 2 bases and J dropped 6; count of bases not matched to a gene: 2. The CDR3 coding sequence is TGTGCCTGGAGTTTACAGGGGGATGAAAAACTGTTTTTT. It is translated as CAWSLQGDEKLFF.

The V call is TRBV19, the J call TRBJ1-3, with 7 nucleotides matching TRBD1. Germline V lookup: CDR1 LNHDA, CDR2 SQIVND (reference sequence). There are 15 residues in the CDR3. J lost 4 bases, V lost 1 base, and 4 bases had no gene match. CDR3 loop: CASSIGQGRGNTIYF. DNA of the CDR3: TGTGCCAGTAGTATAGGACAGGGCAGAGGAAACACCATATATTTT.

The chain joins TRBV4-1 to TRBJ2-5, with a possible D match to TRBD1 (5 bases). The CDR3 contains 13 residues. The V and J ends lost 0 bases and 9 bases respectively, with 11 bases between them. Germline loops: CDR1 MGHRA, CDR2 YSYEKL. The CDR3, as DNA: TGCGCCAGCAGCCAAGATAGCAACAGGCCCCAGTACTTC. Translating gives CASSQDSNRPQYF.

This chain links TRBV7-9 with TRBJ1-6; tentatively, D is TRBD1 (5 bases). With 4 bases removed from V and 8 bases from J, the gap between germline ends came to 12 bases. Germline V CDR1 and CDR2: SEHNR, FQNEAQ (reference sequence). The CDR3 totals 14 residues. The CDR3 DNA reads TGTGCCAGCAGCTCCCAGGGTAAAGATTCACCCCTCCACTTT. This codes for CASSSQGKDSPLHF. Looking up the rest from reference TRBV7-9 and TRBJ1-6 gives the full variable domain: DTGVSQNPRHKITKRGQNVTFRCDPISEHNRLYWYRQTLGQGPEFLTYFQNEAQLEKSRLLSDRFSAERPKGSFSTLEIQRTEQGDSAMYLCASSSQGKDSPLHFGNGTRLTVT.

This clone was counted a single time. The rearrangement joins TRBV7-9 to TRBJ1-6, with 7 bases fitting TRBD1. Per germline, CDR1 SEHNR and CDR2 FQNEAQ (reference sequence). The CDR3 totals 15 residues. J lost 4 bases, V lost 5 bases, and 5 bases had no gene match. Here the CDR3 reads CASSPDRDYNSPLHF. The DNA for the CDR3 is TGTGCCAGCAGCCCCGACAGGGATTATAATTCACCCCTCCACTTT.

The chain is built from TRBV2 and TRBJ1-2; D is perhaps TRBD1 (6 bases). Per the germline V gene, CDR1 is SNHLY and CDR2 is FYNNEI. CDR3 length: 15 residues. The V end lost 4 bases, the J end lost 7 bases, and 19 bases lay between the germline ends. CDR3 nucleotides: TGTGCCAGCAGTGTGGGAGACAGGTGGTTAGCTGGCTACACCTTC. Protein product: CASSVGDRWLAGYTF.

The chain employs TRBV20-1 and TRBJ1-2, with 11 positions matching TRBD1. Germline V CDR1 and CDR2: DFQATT, SNEGSKA (reference sequence). This CDR3 contains 13 residues. J gave up 11 bases and V 3 bases, and 8 bases lay outside the gene matches. The CDR3 loop is CSASRGQGEAYTF. As DNA, the CDR3 is TGCAGTGCTAGTCGGGGACAGGGGGAGGCTTACACCTTC.

This chain joins TRBV7-9 and TRBJ2-1; a possible D gene is TRBD2 (5 bases). Per germline, CDR1 SEHNR and CDR2 FQNEAQ (reference sequence). This CDR3 is built from 14 residues. V dropped 2 bases and J dropped 11 bases, with 16 bases sitting between them. CDR3 nucleotide sequence: TGTGCCAGCAGCTTAAGCGAGGGCGCACCGAAGCAGTTCTTC. It specifies CASSLSEGAPKQFF.

The chain employs TRBV24-1 and TRBJ1-4; D gene ambiguous. The V end was cut by 3 bases, the J end by 8 bases, with 12 bases between. Germline loops: CDR1 KGHDR, CDR2 SFDVKD. The CDR3 is made up of 14 amino acids. CDR3 amino acids: CATSDSSPGEKLFF. CDR3 in DNA: TGTGCCACCAGTGATAGCTCTCCCGGGGAAAAACTGTTTTTT.

The J gene is TRBJ2-2, the V gene TRBV5-4, with TRBD2 matching over 10 bases. Trimming removed 0 bases from V and 0 bases from J; junction bases left unmatched: 5. This CDR3 has 18 residues. The germline V gene has CDR1 SGHNT and CDR2 YYREEE (reference sequence). The CDR3 here is CASSLVSLAGANTGELFF. The CDR3 coding sequence is TGTGCCAGCAGCTTGGTTTCTCTAGCGGGGGCGAACACCGGGGAGCTGTTTTTT.

A few counts support this clone. The chain joins TRBV5-1 to TRBJ2-3; D possibly corresponds to TRBD2 (7 bases). V was cut by 7 bases and J by 5 bases, with 23 bases left in between. From germline, CDR1 is SGHRS and CDR2 YFSETQ. The CDR3 consists of 16 residues. The DNA for the CDR3 is TGCGCCAGCTCCAAAATGGGAGGGGGTGGAGGAGATACGCAGTATTTT. Protein: CASSKMGGGGGDTQYF.